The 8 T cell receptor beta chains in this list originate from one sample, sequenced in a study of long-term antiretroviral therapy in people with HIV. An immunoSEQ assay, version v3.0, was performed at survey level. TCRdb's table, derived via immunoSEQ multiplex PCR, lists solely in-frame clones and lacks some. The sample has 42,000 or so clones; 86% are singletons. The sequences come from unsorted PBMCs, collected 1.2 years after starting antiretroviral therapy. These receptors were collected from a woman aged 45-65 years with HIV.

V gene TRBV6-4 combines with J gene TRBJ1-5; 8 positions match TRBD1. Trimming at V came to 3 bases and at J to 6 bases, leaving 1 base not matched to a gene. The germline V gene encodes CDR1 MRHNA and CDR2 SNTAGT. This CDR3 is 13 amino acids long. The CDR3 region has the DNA TGTGCCAGCAGTGAACAGGGGGGTCAGCCCCAGCATTTT. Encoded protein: CASSEQGGQPQHF.

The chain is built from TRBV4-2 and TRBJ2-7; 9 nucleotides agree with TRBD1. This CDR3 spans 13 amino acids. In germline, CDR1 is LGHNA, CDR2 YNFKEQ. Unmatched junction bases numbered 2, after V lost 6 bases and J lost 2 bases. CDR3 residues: CASRGTGPYEQYF. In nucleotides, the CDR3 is TGTGCCAGCAGGGGGACAGGGCCCTACGAGCAGTACTTC.

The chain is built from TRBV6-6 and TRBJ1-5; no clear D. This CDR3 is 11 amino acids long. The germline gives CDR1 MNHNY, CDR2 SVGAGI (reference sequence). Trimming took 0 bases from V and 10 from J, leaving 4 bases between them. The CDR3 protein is CASSYSGPQHF. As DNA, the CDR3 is TGTGCCAGCAGTTACTCGGGACCCCAGCATTTT.

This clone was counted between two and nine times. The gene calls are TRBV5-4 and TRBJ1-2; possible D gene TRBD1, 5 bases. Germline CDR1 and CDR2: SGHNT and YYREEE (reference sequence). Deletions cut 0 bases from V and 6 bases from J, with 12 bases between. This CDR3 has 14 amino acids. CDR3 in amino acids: CASSLVGREDGYTF. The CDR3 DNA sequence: TGTGCCAGCAGCTTGGTAGGCAGGGAGGATGGCTACACCTTC.

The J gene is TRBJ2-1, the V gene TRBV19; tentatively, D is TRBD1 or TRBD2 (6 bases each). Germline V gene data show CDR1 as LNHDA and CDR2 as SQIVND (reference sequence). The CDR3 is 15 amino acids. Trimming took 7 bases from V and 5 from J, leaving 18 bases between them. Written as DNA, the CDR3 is TGTGCCAGTACCCATGGGGGGCCCCTGAACAATGAGCAGTTCTTC. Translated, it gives CASTHGGPLNNEQFF.

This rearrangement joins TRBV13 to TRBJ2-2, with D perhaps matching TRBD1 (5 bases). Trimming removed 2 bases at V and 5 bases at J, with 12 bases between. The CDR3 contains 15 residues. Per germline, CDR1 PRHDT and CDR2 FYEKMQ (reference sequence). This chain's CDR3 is CASSLNQGRTGELFF. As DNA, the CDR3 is TGTGCCAGCAGCTTAAACCAGGGAAGGACCGGGGAGCTGTTTTTT.

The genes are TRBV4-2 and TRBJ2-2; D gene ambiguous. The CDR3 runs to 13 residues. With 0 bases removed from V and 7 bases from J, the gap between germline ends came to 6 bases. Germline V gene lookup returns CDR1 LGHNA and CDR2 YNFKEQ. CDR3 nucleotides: TGTGCCAGCAGCCAAGATAGGAACGGGGAGCTGTTTTTT. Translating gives CASSQDRNGELFF.

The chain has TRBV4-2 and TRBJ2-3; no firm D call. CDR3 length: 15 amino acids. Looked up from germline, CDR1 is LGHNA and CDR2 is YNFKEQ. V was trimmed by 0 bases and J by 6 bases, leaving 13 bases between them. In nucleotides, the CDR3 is TGTGCCAGCAGCCAAGATTCGGGCGCGTTGGATACGCAGTATTTT. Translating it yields CASSQDSGALDTQYF.